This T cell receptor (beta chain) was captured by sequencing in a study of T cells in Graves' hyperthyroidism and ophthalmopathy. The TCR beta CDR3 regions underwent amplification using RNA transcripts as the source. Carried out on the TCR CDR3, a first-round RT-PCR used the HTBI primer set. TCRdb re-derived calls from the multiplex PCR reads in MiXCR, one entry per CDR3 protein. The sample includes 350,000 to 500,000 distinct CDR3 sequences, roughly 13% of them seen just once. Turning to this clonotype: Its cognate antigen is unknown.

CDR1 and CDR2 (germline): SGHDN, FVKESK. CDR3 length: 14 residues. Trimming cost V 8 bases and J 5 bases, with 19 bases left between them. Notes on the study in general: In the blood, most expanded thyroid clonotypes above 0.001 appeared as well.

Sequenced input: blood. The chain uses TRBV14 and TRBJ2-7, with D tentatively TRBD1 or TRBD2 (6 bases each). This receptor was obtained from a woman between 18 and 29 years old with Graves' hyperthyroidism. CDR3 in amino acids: CASSVWGANDEQYF. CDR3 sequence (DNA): TGTGCCAGCTCCGTATGGGGGGCGAACGACGAGCAGTACTTC.